Included here is one T cell receptor (beta chain) sequence, with context. No antigen is known for it. This CDR3 spans 16 amino acids. The V gene's germline CDR1 is SGHNT and CDR2 YYREEE (reference sequence). V shed 4 bases, J shed 1 base, and the junction held 6 bases outside the gene matches. The donor population consisted of healthy HIV-negative adults with no recent acute infections or vaccinations. This sample was included in a study of shared clonotypes between healthy human individuals. For each subset, genomic DNA was distributed in equal portions over several immunoSEQ plates. The protocol was immunoSEQ multiplex PCR, while the TCRdb copy is restricted to in-frame clones and leaves out a portion. The sample has roughly 1.5 million clones; 98% are singletons. Study-wide findings and caveats: What limited the represented genetic and exposure-history diversity was the small number of donors. Only blood samples were collected, and tissue repertoires likely differ.

This chain joins TRBV5-4 and TRBJ2-7; 12 nucleotides line up with TRBD2. The sample was naive CD4+ T cells sorted from blood. Subset here: CD45RA+ positively selected. This receptor was taken from a man aged 25-45 years in good health. CDR3: CASSMRTSGISYEQYF. DNA of the CDR3: TGTGCCAGCAGCATGAGGACTAGCGGGATATCCTACGAGCAGTACTTC.